The source of this T cell receptor (beta chain) is a study of cytomegalovirus exposure and HLA in healthy donors. Findings of the study overall: Three CMV-associated chains proved CMV antigen-specific in vitro. The authors later found TCR association rates varying by HLA locus, with DRB1 most and HLA-C fewest.

This CDR3 has 15 amino acids. Germline V gene data show CDR1 as MRHNA and CDR2 as SNTAGT. The J segment lost 10 bases and the V segment lost 3 bases, leaving 8 bases of the junction unmatched. Vbeta (60) and Jbeta (13) primers were used in the PCR. In the study's own analysis: Later analysis identified 88 million or so unique TCR beta chains, roughly 11 million shared. The method was immunoSEQ multiplex PCR; TCRdb's version includes in-frame clones alone and lacks a portion of them. V and J calls plus clone size are reproduced from that table; the DNA served to infer D and trimming. Among 210,000 or so clones listed, around 79% were seen once. This clone was recorded once. Its antigen is unknown.

The V gene is TRBV6-4, the J gene TRBJ1-6; 8 bases are shared with TRBD1. This sequence originates from a man younger than 35 in good health and CMV-seronegative. Material: PBMCs. CDR3 DNA: TGTGCCAGCAGTGATAACTTCGGACAGGGCTCACCCCTCCACTTT. This translates into CASSDNFGQGSPLHF.